These 29 T cell receptor beta chains originate from one sample sequenced in a study of OX40 agonist ivuxolimab in advanced cancers. Clones were read by immunoSEQ multiplex PCR, and TCRdb kept only the in-frame ones, dropping some. Among 30,000 to 45,000 clones listed, approximately 90% were seen once. This specimen consisted of CD4+ or CD8+ T cells sorted from blood, obtained in a trial of the OX40 agonist ivuxolimab. All receptors derive from an adult with an advanced solid tumor such as melanoma, head and neck, liver or kidney cancer.

Note on this clone: One junction end disagrees with the germline gene, perhaps due to a read error. J is TRBJ1-1 and V is TRBV10-3; TRBD1 aligns across 12 bases. There are 16 residues in the CDR3. From germline, CDR1 is ENHRY and CDR2 SYGVKD. CDR3 loop: CAISESGTGGTSAPLF. CDR3 coding DNA: TGTGCCATCAGTGAGTCTGGGACAGGGGGCACTTCGGCCCCTCTCTTT.

The V call is TRBV19, the J call TRBJ2-1, with D unclear. The CDR3 has 13 residues. Trimming took 0 bases from V and 9 from J, leaving 9 bases between them. Germline V gene lookup returns CDR1 LNHDA and CDR2 SQIVND (reference sequence). For the CDR3, the DNA is TGTGCCAGTAGTATAGAGGGGTCCGGTGAGCAGTTCTTC. Its protein product is CASSIEGSGEQFF. Combining the CDR3 with reference TRBV19 and TRBJ2-1 gives the whole variable domain DGGITQSPKYLFRKEGQNVTLSCEQNLNHDAMYWYRQDPGQGLRLIYYSQIVNDFQKGDIAEGYSVSREKKESFPLTVTSAQKNPTAFYLCASSIEGSGEQFFGPGTRLTVL.

The chain is built from TRBV9 and TRBJ2-3, with D unresolved. The CDR3 runs 14 residues. Trimming cost V 3 bases and J 4 bases, with 12 bases left between them. Per germline, CDR1 SGDLS and CDR2 YYNGEE. This CDR3 is CASSALGMADTQYF. CDR3 DNA: TGTGCCAGCAGCGCGTTGGGGATGGCAGATACGCAGTATTTT. The variable domain in full, with the rest retrieved from reference TRBV9 and TRBJ2-3, is DSGVTQTPKHLITATGQRVTLRCSPRSGDLSVYWYQQSLDQGLQFLIQYYNGEERAKGNILERFSAQQFPDLHSELNLSSLELGDSALYFCASSALGMADTQYFGPGTRLTVL.

The chain is built from TRBV2 and TRBJ2-2, with 8 bases fitting TRBD2. The CDR3 loop spans 13 amino acids. The V segment lost 8 bases and the J segment 5 bases; nucleotides outside the gene matches: 4. In germline, CDR1 is SNHLY, CDR2 FYNNEI. In nucleotides, the CDR3 is TGTGCCAGCGGCGGGGGGCAAACCGGGGAGCTGTTTTTT. Translated: CASGGGQTGELFF.

The chain combines TRBV4-2 with TRBJ2-5; TRBD1 aligns across 10 bases. The length of the CDR3 is 15 residues. Looked up from germline, CDR1 is LGHNA and CDR2 is YNFKEQ. Trimming cost V 1 base and J 5 bases; bases outside gene matches: 4. CDR3 nucleotides: TGTGCCAGCAGCCAAGTGACAGGGGGCTATGAGACCCAGTACTTC. Encoded protein: CASSQVTGGYETQYF.

CDR3 amino acids: CASSIGQGGYEQYF. The CDR3 DNA reads TGTGCCAGTAGTATAGGACAGGGCGGCTACGAGCAGTACTTC. The V call is TRBV19, the J call TRBJ2-7; TRBD1 matches at 7 bases. Germline V CDR1 and CDR2: LNHDA, SQIVND (reference sequence). The trim removed 1 base at V and 3 bases at J, leaving 3 bases unmatched. CDR3 length: 14 residues.

The chain uses TRBV18 and TRBJ2-5; D unresolved. The CDR3 covers 14 residues. Trimming removed 5 bases from V and 0 bases from J, with 10 bases in between. Germline CDR1 is KGHSH and CDR2 is LQKENI. The CDR3 region has the DNA TGTGCCAGCTCAAATAGGGCGTACCAAGAGACCCAGTACTTC. It encodes CASSNRAYQETQYF.

V is TRBV4-1 and J is TRBJ2-7, with TRBD1 as a possible D gene (7 bases). CDR1 is MGHRA and CDR2 is YSYEKL in the germline V gene. The CDR3 is 14 residues long. Trimming shortened V by 0 bases and J by 7 bases, and 13 bases separated the two germline ends. CDR3: CASSQEETGREQYF. Here the CDR3 DNA reads TGCGCCAGCAGCCAAGAGGAGACAGGGAGGGAGCAGTACTTC.

The V gene is TRBV7-9, the J gene TRBJ2-3; 7 nucleotides agree with TRBD1. V was clipped by 5 bases and J by 6 bases; unmatched bases: 8. The CDR3 totals 14 residues. Germline CDR1 SEHNR, CDR2 FQNEAQ (reference sequence). Here the CDR3 DNA reads TGTGCCAGCAGCCGGGACAGCGGTGCGGATACGCAGTATTTT. It specifies CASSRDSGADTQYF.

The chain combines TRBV19 with TRBJ1-5; the match to TRBD1 covers 7 bases. From germline, CDR1 is LNHDA and CDR2 SQIVND (reference sequence). The CDR3 contains 14 residues. V was pared by 3 bases and J by 7 bases, with 6 bases of the junction left unmatched. The CDR3 loop is CASSIQQGRQPQHF. Here the CDR3 DNA reads TGTGCCAGTAGTATCCAACAGGGGAGGCAGCCCCAGCATTTT.

The chain links TRBV6-1 to TRBJ1-2; D ambiguous. The CDR3 sequence is 13 residues long. Deletions cut 7 bases from V and 8 bases from J, with 17 bases between. Per the germline V gene, CDR1 is MNHNS and CDR2 is SASEGT. The CDR3 nucleotides read TGTGCCAGCACAACCTCAGGTTCAAGAGGCTACACCTTC. Amino acids: CASTTSGSRGYTF.

The table lists this clone with a few counts. The J gene is TRBJ1-4, the V gene TRBV2, with D unclear. This CDR3 is 13 amino acids long. Looked up from germline, CDR1 is SNHLY and CDR2 is FYNNEI. V was trimmed by 4 bases and J by 10 bases, leaving 13 bases between them. The CDR3 protein is CASSAEREGKLFF. CDR3 DNA sequence: TGTGCCAGCAGTGCTGAGCGGGAGGGAAAACTGTTTTTT.

J is TRBJ2-3 and V is TRBV7-6, with TRBD2 matching over 7 bases. From germline, CDR1 is SGHVS and CDR2 FNYEAQ. The CDR3 has 16 residues. V gave up 4 bases and J gave up 0 bases; unmatched junction bases: 7. In DNA form, the CDR3 reads TGTGCCAGCAGCTCCCAGCGGGGCCAAAGCACAGATACGCAGTATTTT. Protein sequence: CASSSQRGQSTDTQYF.

The CDR3 reads CAWGDSSYEQYF. The CDR3 DNA reads TGTGCCTGGGGGGACAGCTCCTACGAGCAGTACTTC. The chain carries TRBV30 and TRBJ2-7; 7 bases map to TRBD1. The CDR3 extends over 12 amino acids. Unmatched junction bases numbered 1, after V lost 5 bases and J lost 0 bases. Germline V lookup: CDR1 GTSNPN, CDR2 SVGIG (reference sequence).

The CDR3 region is CASTAGPNTGELFF. CDR3 bases: TGTGCCAGTACAGCGGGGCCGAACACCGGGGAGCTGTTTTTT. The chain is built from TRBV19 and TRBJ2-2; TRBD2 matches at 7 bases. The ends lost 7 bases at V and 0 bases at J; junction bases unmatched: 2. The germline CDR1 and CDR2 sequences are LNHDA and SQIVND (reference sequence). CDR3 length: 14 residues.

The chain is built from TRBV19 and TRBJ1-2, with 9 positions matching TRBD1. The CDR3 loop spans 14 amino acids. CDR1 is LNHDA and CDR2 is SQIVND in the germline V gene (reference sequence). The V gene end was trimmed by 5 bases and the J gene end by 4 bases; junction bases not matched to a gene: 5. CDR3 region: CASSPGQGFYGYTF. In DNA, the CDR3 is TGTGCCAGTAGTCCGGGACAGGGATTCTATGGCTACACCTTC.

Comments on this clone: The junction does not match germline at one end; this may be a read error. This chain connects TRBV2 to TRBJ2-7; D is possibly TRBD1 (6 bases). CDR1 is SNHLY, CDR2 FYNNEI, per germline. There are 13 residues in the CDR3. The CDR3 spells CASSGGRETERYF. CDR3 bases: TGTGCCAGCAGTGGGGGGCGCGAGACCGAGCGGTACTTC.

The chain combines TRBV13 with TRBJ2-5; D is unclear. The better agreement between TRBJ2-7 and the DNA end casts doubt on the J call. Germline CDR1 and CDR2: PRHDT and FYEKMQ (reference sequence). The CDR3 length is 12 residues. This chain's CDR3 is CASSLSYYEQYF. The CDR3 coding sequence is TGTGCCAGCAGCTTATCGTACTACGAGCAGTACTTC.

This clone was observed a single time. V usage is TRBV5-4 and J usage is TRBJ2-7, with 9 bases aligning to TRBD2. The CDR3 length is 15 residues. V shed 4 bases and J 6 bases; nucleotides not matched to a gene: 11. Germline-derived CDR1 and CDR2 are SGHNT and YYREEE (reference sequence). The chain's CDR3 is CASSLAAGGSGEQYF. The CDR3 nucleotides are TGTGCCAGCAGCCTGGCGGCGGGGGGGAGTGGCGAGCAGTACTTC.

The chain carries TRBV6-6 and TRBJ1-2, with D perhaps matching TRBD1 (6 bases). Germline CDR1 and CDR2: MNHNY and SVGAGI (reference sequence). The CDR3 covers 13 residues. V was trimmed by 7 bases and J by 4 bases, leaving 13 bases between them. CDR3 in amino acids: CASNGGGPYGYTF. The CDR3 nucleotides are TGTGCCAGCAACGGCGGGGGGCCCTATGGCTACACCTTC.

The chain carries TRBV7-3 and TRBJ2-1; 8 nucleotides match TRBD2. In germline, CDR1 is SGHTA, CDR2 FQGTGA. With V trimmed by 5 bases and J by 0 bases, 6 bases remained unmatched. The CDR3 length is 16 residues. The CDR3, as DNA: TGTGCCAGCAGCAGTTCCGGGACTAGCTCCTACAATGAGCAGTTCTTC. This translates into CASSSSGTSSYNEQFF.

The chain combines TRBV4-1 with TRBJ1-1; 9 bases are shared with TRBD1. Germline CDR1 and CDR2: MGHRA and YSYEKL. The CDR3 contains 15 residues. V gave up 4 bases and J gave up 1 base; unmatched junction bases: 4. As DNA, the CDR3 is TGCGCCAGCAGCCCGGGACAGGGACCGAACACTGAAGCTTTCTTT. Protein: CASSPGQGPNTEAFF.

As for this clone: Different DNA sequences within this sample yield the same CDR3. The chain has TRBV9 and TRBJ2-5; D perhaps matches TRBD1 (6 bases). Trimming removed 5 bases at V and 4 bases at J, with 21 bases between. CDR3 length: 16 amino acids. Germline loops: CDR1 SGDLS, CDR2 YYNGEE. CDR3 coding DNA: TGTGCCAGCAGAGACCGACAGGTGGACTCTCGAGAGACCCAGTACTTC. Its translation is CASRDRQVDSRETQYF.

V usage is TRBV7-3 and J usage is TRBJ1-5, with TRBD1 matching 11 bases. Trimming removed 6 bases from V and 5 bases from J; junction bases left unmatched: 6. This CDR3 spans 15 amino acids. CDR1 is SGHTA, CDR2 FQGTGA, per germline. In nucleotides, the CDR3 is TGTGCCAGCAGAGCCGGGACAGGGGGTTATCAGCCCCAGCATTTT. It specifies CASRAGTGGYQPQHF.

CDR3 loop: CASGGDRTGASGELFF. In nucleotides, the CDR3 is TGTGCCAGCGGGGGAGATCGGACAGGGGCATCCGGGGAGCTGTTTTTT. V gene TRBV2 combines with J gene TRBJ2-2; 9 bases map to TRBD1. Trimming removed 8 bases from V and 6 bases from J; junction bases left unmatched: 13. CDR1 SNHLY and CDR2 FYNNEI come from the germline V gene. The CDR3 loop spans 16 amino acids.

The J gene is TRBJ2-3, the V gene TRBV7-6; TRBD1 is a possible D gene (6 bases). Trimming stripped 5 bases from V and 5 bases from J, with 8 bases between. Germline values: CDR1 SGHVS, CDR2 FNYEAQ. CDR3 length equals 12 residues. CDR3 DNA sequence: TGTGCCAGCAGCGGGACAAGAGATACGCAGTATTTT. Translated, it gives CASSGTRDTQYF.

The genes are TRBV27 and TRBJ1-1; TRBD1 is a possible D gene (6 bases). V was trimmed by 6 bases and J by 1 base, leaving 15 bases between them. Looked up from germline, CDR1 is MNHEY and CDR2 is SMNVEV (reference sequence). There are 15 residues in the CDR3. As DNA, the CDR3 is TGTGCCAGCAGAAACAGGGCGGGAACGAACACTGAAGCTTTCTTT. Residues: CASRNRAGTNTEAFF.

This chain connects TRBV7-9 to TRBJ1-6; TRBD1 might be the D (5 bases). There are 14 residues in the CDR3. V was clipped by 1 base and J by 7 bases, with 8 bases between them. Germline V gene data show CDR1 as SEHNR and CDR2 as FQNEAQ (reference sequence). The CDR3 is CASSLGGGNSPLHF. The CDR3 DNA reads as TGTGCCAGCAGCTTAGGGGGGGGGAATTCACCCCTCCACTTT.

V gene TRBV7-8 combines with J gene TRBJ1-1; 8 bases align to TRBD1. V lost 4 bases, J lost 0 bases, and 4 bases stayed unmatched. CDR1 is SGHVS and CDR2 is FQNEAQ in the germline V gene. The CDR3 extends over 15 amino acids. CDR3 DNA sequence: TGTGCCAGCAGCTCACGGACAGGGATGAACACTGAAGCTTTCTTT. This gives the protein CASSSRTGMNTEAFF.